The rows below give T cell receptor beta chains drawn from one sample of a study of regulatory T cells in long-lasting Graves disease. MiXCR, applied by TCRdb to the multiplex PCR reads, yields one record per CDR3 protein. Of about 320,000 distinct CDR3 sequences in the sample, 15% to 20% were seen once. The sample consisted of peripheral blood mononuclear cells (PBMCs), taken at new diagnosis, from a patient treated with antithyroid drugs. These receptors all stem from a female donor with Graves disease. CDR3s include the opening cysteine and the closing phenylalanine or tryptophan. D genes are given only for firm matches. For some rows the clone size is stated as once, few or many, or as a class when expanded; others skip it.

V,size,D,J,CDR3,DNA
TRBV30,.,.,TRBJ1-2,CVWSVLLPKANYGYTF,TGTGTCTGGAGTGTACTGCTTCCCAAAGCTAACTATGGCTACACCTTC
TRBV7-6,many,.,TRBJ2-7,CASSLVVDSYEQYF,TGTGCCAGCAGCTTAGTCGTCGACTCCTACGAGCAGTACTTC
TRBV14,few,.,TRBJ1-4,CASSQDGLPNEKLFF,TGTGCCAGCAGCCAAGATGGCCTTCCTAATGAAAAACTGTTTTTT
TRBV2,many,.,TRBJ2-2,CASSEWRGGDTGELFF,TGTGCCAGCAGTGAGTGGCGGGGAGGAGACACCGGGGAGCTGTTTTTT
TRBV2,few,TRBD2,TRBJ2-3,CASGLERGWADTRYF,TGTGCCAGCGGCCTTGAGCGGGGGTGGGCAGATACGCGGTATTTT
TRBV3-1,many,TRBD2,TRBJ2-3,CASSRIQPGLGGAQYF,TGTGCCAGCAGCCGAATCCAGCCGGGACTAGGAGGGGCGCAGTATTTT
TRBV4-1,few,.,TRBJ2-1,CASSQGSGQRRRNEQFF,TGCGCCAGCAGCCAAGGAAGCGGGCAGCGGAGAAGGAATGAGCAGTTCTTC
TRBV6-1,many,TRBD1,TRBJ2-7,CASSVNGQGDNEQYF,TGTGCCAGCAGTGTGAACGGACAGGGCGACAACGAGCAGTACTTC
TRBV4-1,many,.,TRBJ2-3,CASSPFVSDTDTQYF,TGCGCCAGCAGCCCCTTCGTTAGCGACACAGATACGCAGTATTTT
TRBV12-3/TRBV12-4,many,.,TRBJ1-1,CASSLSASTEAFF,TGTGCCAGCAGTTTATCCGCCTCCACTGAAGCTTTCTTT
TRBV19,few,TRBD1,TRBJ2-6,CASSKGQVLSGANVLTF,TGTGCCAGTAGTAAGGGACAGGTCCTCTCTGGGGCCAACGTCCTGACTTTC
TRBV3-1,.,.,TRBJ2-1,CASSQEKRNPYNEQFF,TGTGCCAGCAGCCAAGAGAAACGGAATCCCTACAATGAGCAGTTCTTC
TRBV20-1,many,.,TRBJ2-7,CSARELAPVGHEQYF,TGCAGTGCTAGAGAGCTAGCGCCGGTGGGGCACGAGCAGTACTTC
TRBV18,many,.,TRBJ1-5,CASSPMSGQPQHF,TGTGCCAGCTCACCAATGAGTGGTCAGCCCCAGCATTTT
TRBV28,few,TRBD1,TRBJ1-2,CASSQGAKGYTF,TGTGCCAGCAGTCAGGGGGCGAAGGGCTACACCTTC
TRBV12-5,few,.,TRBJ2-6,CASARSVVLTF,TGTGCTAGTGCCCGCTCGGTCGTCCTGACTTTC
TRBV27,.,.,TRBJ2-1,CASSLSGAGPSSYNEQFF,TGTGCCAGCAGTTTATCCGGGGCAGGGCCCAGCTCCTACAATGAGCAGTTCTTC
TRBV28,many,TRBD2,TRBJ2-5,CASSPTPLAGEETQYF,TGTGCCAGCAGTCCTACTCCACTAGCGGGAGAAGAGACCCAGTACTTC
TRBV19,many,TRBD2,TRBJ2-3,CASSIGAGREGLDTQYF,TGTGCCAGTAGTATTGGGGCAGGACGGGAGGGCCTAGATACGCAGTATTTT
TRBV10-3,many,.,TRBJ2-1,CAISESLMDEQFF,TGTGCCATCAGTGAGTCCCTGATGGATGAGCAGTTCTTC
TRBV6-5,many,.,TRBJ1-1,CASSYTLTANTEAFF,TGTGCCAGCAGTTACACCCTGACGGCGAACACTGAAGCTTTCTTT
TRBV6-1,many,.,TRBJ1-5,CASSPQEISNQPQHF,TGTGCCAGCAGTCCACAGGAGATTAGCAATCAGCCCCAGCATTTT
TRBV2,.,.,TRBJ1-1,CASSVTRGAEAFF,TGTGCCAGCAGCGTGACCCGGGGGGCTGAAGCTTTCTTT
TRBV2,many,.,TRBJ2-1,CASSKTRGASYNEQFF,TGTGCCAGCAGCAAGACGCGGGGCGCTTCCTACAATGAGCAGTTCTTC
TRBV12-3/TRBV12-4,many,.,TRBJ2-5,CASSYRADQETQYF,TGTGCCAGCAGTTACCGGGCCGATCAAGAGACCCAGTACTTC
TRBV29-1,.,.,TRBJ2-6,CSAAHSGANVLTF,TGCAGCGCTGCCCACTCTGGGGCCAACGTCCTGACTTTC
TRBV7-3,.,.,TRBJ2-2,CASSLTPSPGELFF,TGTGCCAGCAGCTTAACGCCCTCTCCCGGGGAGCTGTTTTTT
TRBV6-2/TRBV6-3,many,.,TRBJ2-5,CASSRRTQETQYF,TGTGCCAGCAGTCGCAGGACCCAAGAGACCCAGTACTTC
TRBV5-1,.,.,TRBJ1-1,CASSGLLSEAFF,TGCGCCAGCAGTGGTCTACTGTCTGAAGCTTTCTTT
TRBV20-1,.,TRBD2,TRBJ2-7,CSASRLAGGYEQYF,TGCAGTGCTAGCCGACTAGCGGGAGGCTACGAGCAGTACTTC
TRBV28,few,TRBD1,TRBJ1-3,CASSFRDRATTIYF,TGTGCCAGCAGTTTCCGGGACAGGGCCACCACCATATATTTT
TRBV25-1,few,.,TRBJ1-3,CASSAGQLSGNTIYF,TGTGCCAGCAGTGCCGGACAGCTATCTGGAAACACCATATATTTT
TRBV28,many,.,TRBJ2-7,CASSSPLGQTQGGEQYF,TGTGCCAGCAGTTCACCCCTAGGACAAACCCAGGGAGGCGAGCAGTACTTC
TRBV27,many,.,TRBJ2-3,CASSPQVVRTDTQYF,TGTGCCAGCAGTCCGCAGGTCGTACGCACAGATACGCAGTATTTT
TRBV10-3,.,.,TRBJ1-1,CAAHGSISTEAFF,TGTGCCGCCCATGGCAGCATCTCCACTGAAGCTTTCTTT
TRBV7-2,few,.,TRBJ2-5,CASSLVGEGVVQYF,TGTGCCAGCAGCTTAGTAGGGGAGGGGGTTGTCCAGTACTTC
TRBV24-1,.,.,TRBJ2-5,CATSADARHQETQYF,TGTGCCACCAGTGCTGACGCCAGGCACCAAGAGACCCAGTACTTC
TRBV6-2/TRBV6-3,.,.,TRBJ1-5,CASRQGGHQPQHF,TGTGCCAGCAGACAAGGGGGGCATCAGCCCCAGCATTTT
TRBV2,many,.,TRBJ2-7,CASSEAGQEQYF,TGTGCCAGCAGTGAAGCAGGTCAAGAGCAGTACTTC
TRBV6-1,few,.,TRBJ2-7,CASREAGASIYEQYF,TGTGCCAGCAGGGAAGCCGGGGCCAGCATCTACGAGCAGTACTTC
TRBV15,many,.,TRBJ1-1,CATSRDPWVGGTEAFF,TGTGCCACCAGCAGAGACCCCTGGGTAGGCGGAACTGAAGCTTTCTTT
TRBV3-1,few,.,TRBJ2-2,CASSQGPGAGTGELFF,TGTGCCAGCAGCCAAGGACCCGGGGCGGGCACCGGGGAGCTGTTTTTT
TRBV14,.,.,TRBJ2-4,CASSQVGGKNIQYF,TGTGCCAGCAGCCAAGTGGGTGGCAAAAACATTCAGTACTTC
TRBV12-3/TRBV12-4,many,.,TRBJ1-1,CASSFLDTEAFF,TGTGCCAGCAGTTTCTTGGACACTGAAGCTTTCTTT
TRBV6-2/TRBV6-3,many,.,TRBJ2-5,CASSGNMGETQYF,TGTGCCAGCAGTGGAAACATGGGGGAGACCCAGTACTTC
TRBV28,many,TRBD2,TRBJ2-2,CASTLPAGDPTNTGELFF,TGTGCCAGCACCCTCCCGGCGGGAGACCCAACTAACACCGGGGAGCTGTTTTTT
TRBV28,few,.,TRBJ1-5,CASSLRQGRNQPQHF,TGTGCCAGCAGTTTGCGGCAGGGACGCAATCAGCCCCAGCATTTT
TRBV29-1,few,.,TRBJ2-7,CSVGGSDSYEQYF,TGCAGCGTCGGTGGATCGGACTCCTACGAGCAGTACTTC
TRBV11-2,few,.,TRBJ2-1,CASSLDPSPDGYEQFF,TGTGCCAGCAGCTTAGATCCTAGCCCTGACGGCTATGAGCAGTTCTTC
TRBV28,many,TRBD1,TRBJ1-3,CASSSAGTGGGNTIYF,TGTGCCAGCAGCTCAGCCGGGACAGGGGGCGGAAACACCATATATTTT